Below are 3 T cell receptor beta chains sequenced from a single sample in a study of T cells after yellow fever vaccination. TCRdb analysed the 5' RACE reads with MiXCR anew, one entry per CDR3 protein. The sample holds hundreds of thousands of distinct CDR3 sequences, roughly 22% seen once. The material sequenced was PBMCs, taken 21 days after the first yellow fever vaccination. These receptors were obtained from a man younger than 35 who received the YFV17D yellow fever vaccine.

The chain carries TRBV7-2 and TRBJ1-1, with 7 bases lining up with TRBD1. The V gene end was trimmed by 7 bases and the J gene end by 2 bases; junction bases not matched to a gene: 7. The CDR3 totals 14 residues. Germline V lookup: CDR1 SGHTA, CDR2 FQGNSA. DNA of the CDR3: TGTGCCAGCATCCGGACAGGATTAAACACTGAAGCTTTCTTT. Translating it yields CASIRTGLNTEAFF. Together with reference TRBV7-2 and TRBJ1-1, the CDR3 gives the full variable domain: GAGVSQSPSNKVTEKGKDVELRCDPISGHTALYWYRQSLGQGLEFLIYFQGNSAPDKSGLPSDRFSAERTGGSVSTLTIQRTQQEDSAVYLCASIRTGLNTEAFFGQGTRLTVV.

This clonotype has just a few counts. This chain connects TRBV29-1 to TRBJ2-1; D is uncertain. Trimming removed 1 base at V and 4 bases at J, with 14 bases between. This CDR3 is built from 15 residues. Germline loops: CDR1 SQVTM, CDR2 ANQGSEA. CDR3 coding DNA: TGCAGCGTTGAAGGGGCTCAGAAGGATTACAATGAGCAGTTCTTC. It codes for CSVEGAQKDYNEQFF.

The chain joins TRBV7-6 to TRBJ2-7; either TRBD1 or TRBD2 may fit D (5 bases each). The germline V gene encodes CDR1 SGHVS and CDR2 FNYEAQ. CDR3 length equals 15 residues. Trimming removed 8 bases at V and 6 bases at J, with 23 bases between. This CDR3 is CASGTRELGVGEQYF. The CDR3 region has the DNA TGTGCCAGCGGGACCCGTGAGCTTGGGGTTGGCGAGCAGTACTTC.